This TCR beta chain was obtained from a study of PD-1 blockade in classical Hodgkin lymphoma. Looking at the study overall: Patients were treated with nivolumab at 3 mg/kg, and this was given intravenously every 2 weeks.

Points on this clone: No antigen is known for it.

Study-wide findings and caveats: With CD4+ cells, TCR diversity rose significantly by C4D1, but not with CD8+ cells. Undefined causes, possibly disease activity or prior therapy, underlie the repertoire differences. Newly diagnosed patients were reported to exhibit reduced baseline TCR diversity relative to healthy donors.

CDR1 MNHEY and CDR2 SVGAGI come from the germline V gene. After removal of 9 bases from V and 5 bases from J, the junction contained 6 bases not matched to a gene. The CDR3 contains 13 residues. Time point reported: cycle 4 day 1 (C4D1), after five to seven weeks of nivolumab. Relapse was seen in all patients after autologous stem cell transplantation, and brentuximab vedotin exposure was variable. Profiling relied on immunoSEQ multiplex PCR, and the TCRdb table lists in-frame clones only, not all of them. This sample yields 19,000 or so clones, of which about 84% are seen a single time; under 25% belongs to the top ten.

This clonotype originated in a human donor with classical Hodgkin lymphoma. The chain employs TRBV6-5 and TRBJ1-4; 7 bases match TRBD1. This specimen was peripheral blood mononuclear cells (PBMCs), taken before the fourth cycle of nivolumab. DNA of the CDR3: TGTGCCAGTAGACAGGGCCCGAATGAAAAACTGTTTTTT. Translated, it gives CASRQGPNEKLFF.